The sequence of this TCR beta chain was determined in a study of PD-L1 blockade in urothelial cancer. About the research overall: At 3 weeks (second dose) and 6 weeks after starting treatment, blood was analyzed.

Trimming at V came to 4 bases and at J to 4 bases, leaving 12 bases not matched to a gene. The CDR3 loop spans 17 amino acids. Germline CDR1 reads SGDLS; CDR2 reads YYNGEE. Each PCR contained spiked-in synthetic TCR analog templates. Clones were read by immunoSEQ multiplex PCR, and TCRdb kept only the in-frame ones, dropping some. This table has approximately 56,000 clones, 65% to 90% appearing once. Time point defined: pretreatment peripheral blood. The TCR comes from a man in his 70s with urothelial cancer. Sequences were derived from PBMCs, sampled around atezolizumab (anti-PD-L1) treatment. The chain combines TRBV9 with TRBJ2-2; 8 bases are shared with TRBD2. CDR3 DNA: TGTGCCAGCAGCCCCCGAGGAGCGGGAGCGGGCACCGGGGAGCTGTTTTTT. It encodes CASSPRGAGAGTGELFF.